The T cell receptor beta chain described here comes from a study of cytomegalovirus exposure and HLA in healthy donors (dated 2017 in TCRdb). Looking at the study overall: An earlier analysis of several hundred of the donors reported roughly 300 Gb of sequence data and 117 million unique TCR beta sequences obtained from roughly 180 million T cells. The later analysis used no new phenotypic data to find candidate immune exposures, relying instead on TCR beta sequences and their occurrence across donors. Roughly 5 DR-DQ haplotypes were treated as single units for association and clustering because of strong linkage in the cohort. To predict cytomegalovirus infection status, the study brought together high-throughput TCR immunosequencing, statistical association of individual TCRs with disease status, and machine learning. In an earlier analysis of roughly 600 of the donors, high-throughput TCR beta sequencing was used to judge whether each TCR beta V gene segment behaved as functional or pseudogenic. Among the roughly 380 genotyped donors, 75% to 90% belonged to the genetic ancestry cluster associated with self-reported Caucasian donors. Approximately 310 gigabases of sequencing data and around 80 million unique TCR sequences made up an early release that covered some 640 HLA-typed donors. Among under 450 genotyped donors of the cohort, an average of about 240,000 unique TCR beta nucleotide sequences were sequenced per donor, roughly 18% of them non-productive. The study aimed to test whether cataloging public T cell receptors could reveal signatures of past pathogen exposure. The number of typed donors differed by locus: roughly 629-640 for A, B, C, DRB1 and DQB1; roughly 510 for DQA1; roughly 600 for DPA1; and 400 to 480 for DPB1. A later analysis re-examined previously published TCR beta repertoires from over 500 donors and added high-resolution HLA genotyping to investigate patterns of TCR occurrence. HLA typing covered class I and class II loci at four-digit resolution. In a later genetic analysis, genome-wide SNP genotypes for about 65% of the roughly 670 donors were used, and that subset was treated as a discovery cohort. All discovery cohort repertoires had been generated on a single sequencing platform. Using immunosequencing, the study profiled T cell repertoires from around 670 subjects and related those repertoires to cytomegalovirus serostatus. Besides the first cohort of about 730 subjects, a separate validation cohort made up of over a hundred different subjects was used. Alongside the repertoire data, information on donor age, sex, ethnicity and CMV serostatus was compiled.

The protocol used for the library was the immunoSEQ multiplex PCR assay. For the multiplex PCR, a mixture combining 60 forward primers for TCR Vbeta segments and 13 reverse primers for TCR Jbeta segments was used. The CDR3 region of rearranged TCR beta genes was amplified from genomic DNA with a multiplex PCR assay. The Illumina HiSeq System was used to sequence the amplified TCR beta libraries as 87-base-pair reads. The source study handled its data this way. In a later analysis, 80 million or so unique TCR beta chains were counted across the 666 repertoires, and around 11 million of these chains were shared by at least two donors. Raw reads were error-corrected and collapsed into unique sequences with a nearest-neighbor algorithm that merged closely related sequences to remove PCR and sequencing errors. CDR3 sequences were aligned to IMGT reference sequences to assign V, D and J gene segments. Each retained sequence needed at least a six-nucleotide match to both a V gene segment and a J gene segment. A rearrangement counted as productive if the CDR3 had no stop codons and remained in frame with V and J, and every other rearrangement counted as non-productive. CDR3 was defined by IMGT convention, running from the second conserved V-encoded cysteine to the conserved J-encoded phenylalanine. In an earlier analysis of some 550 of the donors, sequences lacking an unambiguous match to a single V gene segment were excluded. An earlier analysis of a few hundred of the donors called V segments functional above 56.7% productive rearrangements and segregating when the between-donor standard deviation exceeded 5%. A statistical classification framework was built to diagnose cytomegalovirus status from the catalog of TCR beta chain sequences. In a later analysis, TCR nucleotide sequences were compared against IMGT/GENE-DB human TR gene sequences so that V and J genes could be assigned. A later analysis assigned CDR3 sequences and most-parsimonious VDJ recombination scenarios with the TCRdist pipeline. In a later analysis, every TCR beta chain was defined by the combination of its CDR3 amino acid sequence and its V-gene family, and reads without a unique V-gene family were dropped. To address suspected cross-contamination and a sequencing artifact, a later analysis removed a few hundred highly shared, low-generation-probability nucleotide sequences. In a later analysis, a clonal expansion index for each public chain was calculated from normalized within-repertoire ranks of inferred template counts. A later analysis computed generation probabilities with a VDJ recombination model fitted to out-of-frame rearrangements, and checked the results against IGoR. In a later analysis, hypergeometric tests were used to score TCR-TCR, TCR-HLA and TCR-CMV co-occurrence, with a repertoire-size bias correction applied to TCR pairs. To estimate false discovery rates, a later analysis permuted the HLA or CMV assignments 20 times. In a later analysis, co-occurring TCRs were grouped with DBSCAN, and TCRdist sequence similarity was added when clustering was performed within HLA-allele-positive subsets. For co-occurrence clustering, repertoires with fewer than 30,000 or more than 120,000 public chains were excluded, along with 4 to 6 repertoires with anomalous nucleotide sharing. This is the immuneACCESS table as TCRdb keeps it, with only in-frame sequences that have V and J called. A part of the clones is gone; compared with another copy, unresolved V genes explain less than half, and the rest is unexplained. That table furnishes V, J and clone size, whereas the DNA furnished D and trimming. The sample has about 190,000 clones on record, around 67% of them singletons. Jointly, the top ten make up 3% to 4% of the sample.

The study at large found these results: According to a later analysis, most CMV-associated TCR beta chains appeared to be HLA-restricted, and the HLA associations seemed to be driven largely by CMV exposure. In a later analysis, the rate of TCR association differed among HLA loci, with DRB1 alleles having the most associated TCRs and HLA-C alleles having the fewest. In this cohort, only TCR beta chains were sequenced, and detectable features were limited by the absence of alpha or paired-chain data. An association between a missense DCLRE1C variant and V-gene and J-gene trimming of TCR beta chains was found in a later genetic analysis and replicated in an independent cohort. While some public TCRs were present in many individuals, most TCR sequences turned up only very rarely across donors. The 87-base-pair reads could not distinguish some IMGT-functional V segments, including TRBV6-2 and TRBV6-3, so those segments were excluded. Because HLA typing was missing for some donors at each locus, association tests included only the typed subset. A further reported finding was that TCR beta sequences accurately predicted the HLA-A and HLA-B alleles for most subjects in the first cohort. In a later analysis, HLA-associated TCR beta chains were found to be more clonally expanded and to have lower generation probabilities than equally common non-associated chains. Specific HLA alleles were associated with 15,000 to 20,000 TCR beta sequences at a false discovery rate of 0.05 in a later analysis. CMV serostatus was the only immune exposure information available for the cohort. A total of 150 to 200 TCR beta chains were listed by the study as associated with cytomegalovirus. It was suggested by the authors that the approach could potentially be generalized to other disease states and immunological phenotypes. Correlated functional status among segregating V segments might reflect linkage disequilibrium, but an unknown experimental factor could not be ruled out. According to a later genetic analysis, donors in an Asian-associated ancestry cluster had fewer N-insertions in productive TCRs than the approximately 670-donor mean. In an earlier analysis of approximately 600 of the donors, most TCR beta V segments were observed in productive rearrangements about 87% or about 30% of the time, broadly matching IMGT annotations. The classifier was reported to diagnose cytomegalovirus status with high specificity and sensitivity in both the original and validation cohorts. Several of the top co-occurrence clusters appeared to be linked to parvovirus B19, influenza, CMV and Epstein-Barr virus, according to a later analysis. A group of highly shared sequence variants was considered likely to be a technical artifact of the sequencing pipeline. Fewer than 20 rarely observed V segments, including chromosome 9 orphons, were excluded from the earlier analysis of 550 to 700 of the donors because counts were too low. Roughly uniform sequencing depth across donors was assumed in presence/absence analyses, although this assumption may not hold. Assigning TCR associations to individual alleles was difficult when HLA alleles, especially DR and DQ, strongly co-occurred. Three of the identified cytomegalovirus-associated TCR beta chains were confirmed in vitro to be specific for cytomegalovirus antigens.

The cohort was made up of about 610 healthy bone marrow donors. Cohort members were all nominally healthy when sampled, although unrecorded immune exposures were likely present. The donor tested CMV seropositive and was one of the 289 seropositive cohort members. A peripheral blood sample was collected from each donor, and TCR beta sequencing was performed on peripheral blood mononuclear cells. Genomic DNA was extracted from the blood cell samples with the Qiagen DNeasy Blood Extraction Kit. V is shortened by 4 bases, J by 4 bases, and the region joining them spans 17 bases. Its CDR3 holds 15 amino acids, cysteine through phenylalanine. Only CDR3 DNA is held: 45 bases, read in frame from base 1. CDR1 and CDR2 are drawn from the germline V gene (reference sequence): MNHEY, SMNVEV. On this clone: Its antigen target is currently unknown. Per-nucleotide qualities are absent, and no much larger clonotype sits a single base away.

The V gene is TRBV27 and the J gene is TRBJ2-7; D gene: possibly TRBD2, on 5 matching bases. This TCR derives from a woman aged 25-40 years in good health and CMV-seropositive. Sample: PBMCs. The sequenced DNA is TGTGCCAGCAGTTACCAAGGACTCGCCAGGTACGAGCAGTACTTC. Translation gives CASSYQGLARYEQYF.